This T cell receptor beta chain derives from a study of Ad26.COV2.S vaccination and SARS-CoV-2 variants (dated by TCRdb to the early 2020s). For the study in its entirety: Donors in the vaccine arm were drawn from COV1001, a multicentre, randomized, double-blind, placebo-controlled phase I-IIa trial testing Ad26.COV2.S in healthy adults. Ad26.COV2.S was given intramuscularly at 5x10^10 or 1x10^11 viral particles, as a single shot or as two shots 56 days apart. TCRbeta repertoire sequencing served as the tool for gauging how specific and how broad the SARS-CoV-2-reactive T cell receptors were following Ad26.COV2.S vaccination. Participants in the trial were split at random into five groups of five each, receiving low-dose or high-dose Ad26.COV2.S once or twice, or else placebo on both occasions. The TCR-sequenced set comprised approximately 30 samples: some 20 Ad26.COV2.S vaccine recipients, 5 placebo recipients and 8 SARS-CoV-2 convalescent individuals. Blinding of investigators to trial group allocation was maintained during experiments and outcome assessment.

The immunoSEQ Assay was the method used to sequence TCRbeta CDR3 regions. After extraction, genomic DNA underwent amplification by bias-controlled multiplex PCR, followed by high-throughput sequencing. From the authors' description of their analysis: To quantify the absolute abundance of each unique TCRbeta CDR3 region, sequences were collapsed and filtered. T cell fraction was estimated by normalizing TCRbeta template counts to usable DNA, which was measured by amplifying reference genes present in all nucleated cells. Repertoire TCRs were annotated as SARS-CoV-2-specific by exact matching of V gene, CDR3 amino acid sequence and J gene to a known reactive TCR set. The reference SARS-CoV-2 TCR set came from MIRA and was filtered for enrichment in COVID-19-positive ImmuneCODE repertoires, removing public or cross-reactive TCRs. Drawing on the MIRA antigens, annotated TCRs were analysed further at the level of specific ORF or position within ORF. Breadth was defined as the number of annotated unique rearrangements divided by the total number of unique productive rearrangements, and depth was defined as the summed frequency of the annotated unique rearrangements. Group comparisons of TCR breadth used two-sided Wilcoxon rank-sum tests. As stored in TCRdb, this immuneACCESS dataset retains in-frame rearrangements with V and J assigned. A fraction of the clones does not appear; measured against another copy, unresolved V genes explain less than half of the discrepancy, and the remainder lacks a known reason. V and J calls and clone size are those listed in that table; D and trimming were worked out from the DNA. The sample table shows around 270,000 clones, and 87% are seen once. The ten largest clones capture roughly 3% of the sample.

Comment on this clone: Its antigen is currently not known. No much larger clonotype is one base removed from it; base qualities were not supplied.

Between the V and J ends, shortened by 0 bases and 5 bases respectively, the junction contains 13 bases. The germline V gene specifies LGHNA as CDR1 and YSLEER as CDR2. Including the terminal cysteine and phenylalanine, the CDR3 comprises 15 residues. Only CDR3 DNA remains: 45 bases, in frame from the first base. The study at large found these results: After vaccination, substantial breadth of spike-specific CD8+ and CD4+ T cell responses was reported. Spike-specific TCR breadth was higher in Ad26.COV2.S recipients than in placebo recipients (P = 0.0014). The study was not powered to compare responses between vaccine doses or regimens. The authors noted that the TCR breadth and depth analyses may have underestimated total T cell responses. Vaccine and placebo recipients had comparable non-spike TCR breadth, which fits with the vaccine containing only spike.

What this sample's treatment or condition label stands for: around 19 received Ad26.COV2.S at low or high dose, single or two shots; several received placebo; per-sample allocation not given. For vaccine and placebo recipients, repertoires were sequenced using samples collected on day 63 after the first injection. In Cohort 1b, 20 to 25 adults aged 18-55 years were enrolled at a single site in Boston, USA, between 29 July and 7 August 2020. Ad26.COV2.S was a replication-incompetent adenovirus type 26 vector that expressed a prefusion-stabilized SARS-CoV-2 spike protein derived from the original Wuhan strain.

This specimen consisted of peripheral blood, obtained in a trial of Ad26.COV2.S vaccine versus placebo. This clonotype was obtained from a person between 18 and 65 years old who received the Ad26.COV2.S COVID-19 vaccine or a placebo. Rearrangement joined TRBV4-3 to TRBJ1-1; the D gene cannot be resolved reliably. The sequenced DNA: TGCGCCAGCAGCCAAGATTGGGCCCGGTTTACTGAAGCTTTCTTT. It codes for CASSQDWARFTEAFF.